The 10 T cell receptor beta chains below all came from one sample that was sequenced in a study of blood T cell repertoires in COVID-19. Measured with immunoSEQ multiplex PCR; TCRdb has only the in-frame clones, and not every one. The sample lists 95,000 to 150,000 clones, 75% to 80% seen once, with 7.9% in the top ten. The sample comprised peripheral blood. The source of these receptors is a human donor in a cohort sampled during active COVID-19.

A single count supports this clone. The V gene is TRBV7-9, the J gene TRBJ1-2, with D maybe TRBD1 (6 bases). CDR3 length: 15 amino acids. Trimming shortened V by 5 bases and J by 1 base, and 14 bases separated the two germline ends. Looked up from germline, CDR1 is SEHNR and CDR2 is FQNEAQ (reference sequence). Written as DNA, the CDR3 is TGTGCCAGCAGCCAGGGGACATCGTTTAACTATGGCTACACCTTC. Protein product: CASSQGTSFNYGYTF.

The gene calls are TRBV5-4 and TRBJ2-7; D is unresolved. This CDR3 contains 12 residues. Trimming removed 2 bases from V and 2 bases from J, with 5 bases in between. The germline V gene has CDR1 SGHNT and CDR2 YYREEE (reference sequence). In DNA form, the CDR3 reads TGTGCCAGCAGCTTCCTCCCCTACGAGCAGTACTTC. It encodes CASSFLPYEQYF.

The rearrangement joins TRBV3-1 (or the pseudogene TRBV3-2) to TRBJ2-5; the D gene is possibly TRBD2 (6 bases). Trimming stripped 4 bases from V and 2 bases from J, with 23 bases between. This CDR3 is 18 amino acids long. Looked up from germline, CDR1 is LGHDT and CDR2 is YNNKEL (reference sequence). This CDR3 is CASSPPHITAGRQETQYF. The CDR3 DNA follows: TGTGCCAGCAGCCCCCCGCACATCACGGCGGGGAGACAAGAGACCCAGTACTTC.

V gene TRBV7-9 combines with J gene TRBJ1-2; no reliable D call. The CDR3 has 14 amino acids. The V end lost 5 bases, the J end lost 7 bases, and 17 bases lay between the germline ends. Germline values: CDR1 SEHNR, CDR2 FQNEAQ (reference sequence). CDR3 nucleotides: TGTGCCAGCAGCCCTTCGGCCGCGCAGCGTGGCTACACCTTC. Translating it yields CASSPSAAQRGYTF. The full variable domain, its missing parts supplied by reference TRBV7-9 and TRBJ1-2, is DTGVSQNPRHKITKRGQNVTFRCDPISEHNRLYWYRQTLGQGPEFLTYFQNEAQLEKSRLLSDRFSAERPKGSFSTLEIQRTEQGDSAMYLCASSPSAAQRGYTFGSGTRLTVV.

The chain uses TRBV20-1 and TRBJ2-7; TRBD2 is a possible D gene (5 bases). V lost 3 bases to trimming and J lost 0 bases, with 12 bases between them. The germline CDR1 and CDR2 sequences are DFQATT and SNEGSKA (reference sequence). CDR3 length: 14 amino acids. The CDR3 sequence is CSASRDITSYEQYF. Here the CDR3 DNA reads TGCAGTGCTAGTCGGGATATTACCTCCTACGAGCAGTACTTC.

The J gene is TRBJ2-7, the V gene TRBV7-8; 7 bases map to TRBD1. Germline values: CDR1 SGHVS, CDR2 FQNEAQ. With 1 base clipped from V and 0 bases from J, the junction kept 9 bases outside the gene matches. This CDR3 is built from 17 residues. The CDR3 nucleotides read TGTGCCAGCAGCTTAGGAATAGGGACAGAACCCTCCTACGAGCAGTACTTC. Its translation: CASSLGIGTEPSYEQYF.

The rearrangement links TRBV7-9 to TRBJ2-1, with TRBD2 matching 11 bases. This CDR3 comprises 16 residues. Losses at the gene ends were 1 base for V and 4 bases for J; bases not matched to a gene: 3. Germline assignment: CDR1 SEHNR and CDR2 FQNEAQ (reference sequence). CDR3 protein: CASSLVGLAEYNEQFF. Here the CDR3 DNA reads TGTGCCAGCAGCTTAGTGGGACTAGCGGAGTACAATGAGCAGTTCTTC.

This clone occurred many times. V usage is TRBV4-2 and J usage is TRBJ1-2; no firm D call. Trimming took 2 bases from V and 4 from J, leaving 8 bases between them. The CDR3 runs 13 residues. Germline lookup yields CDR1 LGHNA and CDR2 YNFKEQ. CDR3 sequence (DNA): TGTGCCAGCAGCCAACCTCCCTCCTATGGCTACACCTTC. Its translation: CASSQPPSYGYTF.

V is TRBV7-9 and J is TRBJ1-1; D call uncertain. The V and J ends lost 1 base and 4 bases respectively, with 13 bases between them. The CDR3 extends over 15 amino acids. CDR1 SEHNR and CDR2 FQNEAQ come from the germline V gene (reference sequence). CDR3 protein: CASSLGLPSTTEAFF. The CDR3 DNA follows: TGTGCCAGCAGCTTAGGTCTCCCCTCTACCACTGAAGCTTTCTTT.

This chain links TRBV7-8 with TRBJ1-1; TRBD1 matches at 11 bases. The germline V gene encodes CDR1 SGHVS and CDR2 FQNEAQ. J was trimmed by 4 bases and V by 4 bases; bases with no gene match: 2. The CDR3 is 14 amino acids. CDR3 nucleotides: TGTGCCAGCAGCTCGGGGACAGGGGGCACTGAAGCTTTCTTT. Its translation: CASSSGTGGTEAFF.